Shown below are 24 T cell receptor beta chains from a single sample sequenced in a study of tumor-infiltrating lymphocytes in primary liver carcinoma. Starting from 500 ng of total RNA, TCR beta cDNA was produced with a primer in the constant region. Sequencing libraries for TCR beta derived from three nested multiplex PCR rounds that used slightly modified ARM-PCR. Investigators reported that the first two PCR rounds, at around 9 cycles each, used TRBV1-TRBV30 forward primers with a C-beta reverse primer. Using its own MiXCR run on the multiplex PCR reads, TCRdb lists one record per CDR3 protein. The sample holds about 180,000 distinct CDR3 sequences, over 50% seen once. Blood RNA originated from unsorted whole blood, with germline DNA additionally extracted. Source material: peripheral blood. These receptor sequences come from a man aged 35 to 55 with primary liver carcinoma and hepatitis B virus infection.

About this clonotype: An end of the junction does not agree with germline; a read error may underlie this. The rearrangement joins TRBV5-4 to TRBJ2-4, with 7 nucleotides matching TRBD1. The CDR3 sequence is 15 residues long. The germline CDR1 and CDR2 sequences are SGHNT and YYREEE (reference sequence). CDR3 nucleotides: TGTGGCAGCAGCTCGGGACAGACGCTCACAGACATTCAGTACTTC. Translating it yields CGSSSGQTLTDIQYF.

With regard to this clonotype: Its ends do not fully match the called genes, so a read error is possible. The V call is TRBV6-2 or TRBV6-3, the J call TRBJ2-5; possible D gene TRBD1, 6 bases. The germline CDR1 and CDR2 sequences are MNHEY and SVGEGT. The CDR3 totals 19 residues. The CDR3 protein is CASSYTRKGNRAYHETQYF. The CDR3 DNA is TGTGCCAGCAGTTACACCCGAAAGGGTAACAGGGCCTACCATGAGACCCAGTACTTC.

This rearrangement joins TRBV6-5 to TRBJ1-1; D might be TRBD1 (6 bases). The ends were cut back, 6 bases at V and 1 base at J, with 15 bases in the middle. Germline V CDR1 and CDR2: MNHEY, SVGAGI. This CDR3 has 15 residues. CDR3 sequence: CASSKRGTPNTEAFF. The DNA for the CDR3 is TGTGCCAGCAGCAAAAGGGGGACACCGAACACTGAAGCTTTCTTT.

This clonotype appeared once. A much larger clone sits a single nucleotide away, making a read error possible. The rearrangement links TRBV29-1 to TRBJ2-1; TRBD2 aligns across 10 bases. Germline loops: CDR1 SQVTM, CDR2 ANQGSEA. This CDR3 has 13 amino acids. The trim removed 5 bases at V and 9 bases at J, leaving 7 bases unmatched. The CDR3 sequence: CSVHLAGVGEQFF. In DNA, the CDR3 is TGCAGCGTTCATCTAGCGGGAGTCGGTGAGCAGTTCTTC.

This chain links TRBV11-2 with TRBJ2-1; D gene uncertain. The CDR3 runs 14 residues. Germline CDR1 and CDR2: SGHAT and FQNNGV. CDR3 DNA: TGTGGTAGCAGCTTAGGGCCGGTAGACAATGAGCAGTTCTTC. This codes for CGSSLGPVDNEQFF.

Notes on this clonotype: The junction and the germline gene differ at one end; a read error may be behind it. The V gene is TRBV7-9, the J gene TRBJ1-1; 7 nucleotides line up with TRBD1. The CDR3 totals 15 residues. Looked up from germline, CDR1 is SEHNR and CDR2 is FQNEAQ (reference sequence). The CDR3 sequence is CARSLPTGWGGEAFF. The CDR3 nucleotides are TGTGCCAGAAGCTTACCGACAGGGTGGGGAGGTGAAGCTTTCTTT.

To note about this clonotype: This may be a read error: a much more frequent sequence differs by one nucleotide. Here the CDR3 DNA reads TGTGTCAGCAGCTTAAACCCGGGAGAGGGGTACGAGCAGTACTTC. Its translation is CVSSLNPGEGYEQYF. The chain joins TRBV11-3 to TRBJ2-7; D possibly corresponds to TRBD2 (6 bases). This CDR3 is 15 amino acids long. Germline loops: CDR1 SGHNT, CDR2 YENEEA.

In this sample, this clonotype turned up a few times. V usage is TRBV7-9 and J usage is TRBJ1-5; weak D call: TRBD1 (5 bases). The CDR3 consists of 12 residues. The V gene's germline CDR1 is SEHNR and CDR2 FQNEAQ (reference sequence). V was pared by 5 bases and J by 6 bases, with 8 bases between. The CDR3 is CASSGGGQPQHF. CDR3 sequence (DNA): TGTGCCAGCAGCGGGGGGGGTCAGCCCCAGCATTTT.

V is TRBV28 and J is TRBJ2-3, with 13 bases fitting TRBD2. Germline lookup yields CDR1 MDHEN and CDR2 SYDVKM. The CDR3 length is 18 residues. With V trimmed by 5 bases and J by 6 bases, 14 bases remained unmatched. The CDR3 nucleotides are TGTGCCAGCAGTACCACTAGCGGGAGGGCCGGGGTGTTGGATACGCAGTATTTT. Translated, it gives CASSTTSGRAGVLDTQYF.

The chain joins TRBV29-1 to TRBJ2-5; 10 bases are shared with TRBD1. CDR1 and CDR2 (germline): SQVTM, ANQGSEA. The J segment lost 0 bases and the V segment lost 3 bases, leaving 10 bases of the junction unmatched. The CDR3 extends over 17 amino acids. CDR3 region: CSVEELGTGVYQETQYF. CDR3 DNA: TGCAGCGTTGAGGAACTAGGGACAGGGGTGTACCAAGAGACCCAGTACTTC.

The sample holds a few counts of this clonotype. This chain joins TRBV6-6 and TRBJ1-1; TRBD1 aligns across 7 bases. Trimming cost V 2 bases and J 3 bases; bases outside gene matches: 3. This CDR3 is built from 14 residues. Germline V gene sequence: CDR1 MNHNY, CDR2 SVGAGI (reference sequence). The CDR3 region has the DNA TGTGCCAGCAGTTACCGCCAGGGGGACACTGAAGCTTTCTTT. It specifies CASSYRQGDTEAFF.

The chain uses TRBV7-9 and TRBJ2-7; 13 bases align to TRBD2. The J segment lost 4 bases and the V segment lost 5 bases, leaving 5 bases of the junction unmatched. The CDR3 runs 15 residues. Germline lookup yields CDR1 SEHNR and CDR2 FQNEAQ (reference sequence). CDR3 sequence: CASSIQLAGGYEQYF. The DNA of the CDR3 is TGTGCCAGCAGCATCCAACTAGCGGGAGGGTACGAGCAGTACTTC.

The chain employs TRBV11-2 and TRBJ2-7; no reliable D call. CDR1 SGHAT and CDR2 FQNNGV come from the germline V gene. The CDR3 spans 13 residues. The CDR3 nucleotides are TGTGTCTGCAGCTTAGGTCGATCCTACGAGCAGTACTTC. This encodes CVCSLGRSYEQYF.

About this clonotype itself: The missing conserved phenylalanine or tryptophan at the end of this CDR3 makes a read error likely. The chain carries TRBV4-1 and TRBJ2-1, with 8 bases aligning to TRBD2. The CDR3 loop spans 15 amino acids. CDR1 MGHRA and CDR2 YSYEKL come from the germline V gene. V shed 4 bases and J 9 bases; nucleotides not matched to a gene: 11. CDR3 loop: CASSPGAAGGGEQFL. CDR3 DNA sequence: TGCGCCAGCAGCCCTGGGGCGGCGGGAGGTGGTGAGCAGTTCTTG.

The chain joins TRBV4-1 to TRBJ1-1; D is perhaps TRBD1 (5 bases). The CDR3 sequence is 14 residues long. Germline CDR1 MGHRA, CDR2 YSYEKL. The ends were cut back, 6 bases at V and 5 bases at J, with 16 bases in the middle. CDR3 nucleotide sequence: TGCGCCAGCAGACCCATCGGAGGGGCGACTGAAGCTTTCTTT. Translation: CASRPIGGATEAFF.

The sample holds many counts of this clonotype. The rearrangement links TRBV11-3 to TRBJ2-2, with TRBD2 matching 7 bases. CDR1 and CDR2 (germline): SGHNT, YENEEA. Losses at the gene ends were 1 base for V and 4 bases for J; bases not matched to a gene: 6. This CDR3 spans 16 amino acids. CDR3 sequence reads: CASSLGFGRFTGELFF. In DNA form, the CDR3 reads TGTGCCAGCAGCTTAGGATTCGGGAGGTTCACCGGGGAGCTGTTTTTT.

With respect to this clonotype: The conserved phenylalanine or tryptophan normally closing the CDR3 is absent here, so this likely arose from a read error. This chain connects TRBV11-2 to TRBJ2-7; D remains unclear. The CDR3 length is 15 residues. Germline V gene sequence: CDR1 SGHAT, CDR2 FQNNGV. The CDR3 reads CASSLELAGTYEQYI. In nucleotides, the CDR3 is TGTGCAAGCAGCTTAGAATTGGCTGGCACCTACGAGCAGTACATC.

This clonotype was observed a handful of times. The rearrangement uses TRBV29-1 and TRBJ2-7; TRBD2 matches at 9 bases. The J segment lost 0 bases and the V segment lost 0 bases, leaving 9 bases of the junction unmatched. In germline, CDR1 is SQVTM, CDR2 ANQGSEA. The CDR3 length is 17 residues. The CDR3 reads CSVEDRGAGGHSYEQYF. The CDR3 nucleotides are TGCAGCGTTGAAGATCGAGGAGCGGGAGGACACTCCTACGAGCAGTACTTC.

The chain combines TRBV6-5 with TRBJ2-2; 12 positions agree with TRBD2. The CDR3 is 16 amino acids. The V segment lost 9 bases and the J segment 5 bases; nucleotides outside the gene matches: 10. CDR1 and CDR2 (germline): MNHEY, SVGAGI. The CDR3 protein is CARTSSGRAFTGELFF. In DNA, the CDR3 is TGTGCCAGAACCTCTAGCGGGAGGGCCTTTACCGGGGAGCTGTTTTTT.

The rearrangement uses TRBV11-2 and TRBJ2-1; TRBD2 matches at 11 bases. The germline V gene has CDR1 SGHAT and CDR2 FQNNGV. J lost 9 bases, V lost 3 bases, and 10 bases had no gene match. The CDR3 is made up of 16 amino acids. CDR3 in amino acids: CASSFRLAGGPGEQFF. The CDR3 DNA reads TGTGCCAGCAGCTTTAGATTAGCGGGAGGGCCGGGTGAGCAGTTCTTC.

The chain carries TRBV5-1 and TRBJ2-3; tentatively, D is TRBD2 (5 bases). Between the trimmed V and J ends, which lost 5 bases and 3 bases, there was a span of 16 bases. The CDR3 contains 15 residues. Germline values: CDR1 SGHRS, CDR2 YFSETQ. As DNA, the CDR3 is TGCGCCAGCAGGAGGTCGGGGAGTTCAACAGATACGCAGTATTTT. This encodes CASRRSGSSTDTQYF.

This clonotype occurred once. Being one base from a much bigger clone, this may be a read error. The rearrangement joins TRBV29-1 to TRBJ2-1; perhaps TRBD2 as D (5 bases). The CDR3 is made up of 12 amino acids. Germline CDR1 reads SQVTM; CDR2 reads ANQGSEA. The DNA of the CDR3 is TGCATCGTTGAAGGAGGAAGCGATGAGCAGTTCTTC. This sequence encodes CIVEGGSDEQFF.

This clonotype was detected a few times. CDR3 nucleotide sequence: TGTGCCAGCAGTTTAGACAGGGGCGAAGAGCAGTTCTTC. Translated, it gives CASSLDRGEEQFF. The rearrangement links TRBV12-3 or TRBV12-4 to TRBJ2-1; TRBD1 aligns across 7 bases. The CDR3 length is 13 residues. V was clipped by 1 base and J by 10 bases; unmatched bases: 4.

On this clonotype: The CDR3 end shows no conserved phenylalanine or tryptophan, and so a read error is likely. The rearrangement links TRBV7-9 to TRBJ2-5; D remains unclear. Germline CDR1 SEHNR, CDR2 FQNEAQ (reference sequence). The CDR3 is made up of 15 amino acids. V lost 5 bases to trimming and J lost 3 bases, with 16 bases between them. The CDR3 sequence: CASSPRRTVKETQYL. The DNA of the CDR3 is TGTGCCAGCAGCCCACGAAGGACGGTAAAAGAGACCCAGTACTTA.